The T cell receptor beta chain under discussion was sequenced for a study of graft-versus-host responses after intestinal transplantation (dated by TCRdb to the early 2020s). At the level of the whole study: Recipients received multivisceral, liver-intestinal, or isolated intestinal transplants. A cohort of more than 20 intestinal transplant recipients, including one retransplant, was enrolled, and a few patients lacking pretransplant specimens were excluded. After intestinal transplantation, graft-versus-host and host-versus-graft alloreactive T cell clones were followed in the graft, circulation and bone marrow using bulk TCR-beta CDR3 sequencing. To identify alloreactive clones, pre-transplant mixed lymphocyte reaction products were sequenced and compared with unstimulated pre-transplant donor and recipient T cells. Donor T cell macrochimerism was defined as a peak of at least 4% donor T cells among recipient peripheral blood mononuclear cells. Rather than being sequenced by the commercial service, samples from three later patients were sequenced in-house on an Illumina MiSeq and processed with MiXCR. Every recipient was given anti-thymocyte globulin induction, then maintenance tacrolimus and steroids for roughly three years.

The time point label on this specimen signifies: cells obtained before transplantation from donor or recipient. CD3+CD4+ and CD3+CD8+ populations were FACS-sorted from unstimulated pre-transplant donor and recipient cells taken from spleen or lymph nodes. To prepare the library, the immunoSEQ multiplex PCR assay was applied. In most patients, genomic DNA was isolated using the Qiagen DNeasy Blood and Tissue Kit and sent frozen to Adaptive Biotechnologies for TCR sequencing. For most patients, high-throughput TCR-beta CDR3 sequencing of genomic DNA was performed by Adaptive Biotechnologies. Regarding the original processing steps: TCR sequencing data were retrieved from Adaptive's ImmunoSEQ software for roughly 17 patients, whereas a few other patients were processed with MiXCR and VDJtools. CD4 versus CD8 sorting errors were corrected by removing sequences found in both subsets at a frequency ratio below 5:1. CDR3 nucleotide sequences shared by donor and recipient were removed because the origin of these sequences could not be assigned. Alloreactive clones required at least 2-fold expansion over unstimulated cells and minimum CFSE-low frequency of 0.002% (template counts) or 0.001% (read counts). Mappable clones were those detected in sequenced pre-transplant spleen, lymph node, or MLR CFSE-low populations of the donor or recipient. Cumulative frequency of alloreactive clones was calculated as a percentage of all sequences weighted by copy number. Drawn from immuneACCESS, this table holds only the in-frame rearrangements with V and J called that TCRdb kept. Clones are partly lost; checked studies trace under half to an unresolved V gene and leave the rest unexplained. The DNA was the basis for D and trimming; V, J and clone size are from that table. The sample table contains 45,000 to 60,000 clones; only one count was recorded for around 90% of them. The leading ten clones occupy 2% to 2.5% of the sample.

With regard to this clone: Its antigen target is currently unknown. No qualities accompany the bases; no much larger clone lies one base away.

The trim is 4 bases for V and 6 bases for J, with a gap of 24 bases between the germline ends. CDR1 and CDR2 were assigned from the germline V gene (reference sequence) as MNHEY and SMNVEV. Its CDR3 holds 17 amino acids, cysteine through phenylalanine. Of all the DNA, just the CDR3 is kept, 51 bases in frame from base 1. Points the paper makes about the study in general: In the allografts of patients with donor T cell macrochimerism, GvH to HvG T cell clonal ratios were high. Early after transplant, declines in HvG clones were associated with peak levels of circulating GvH clones. The relatively low number and heterogeneity of intestinal transplant patients limited the conclusions. GvH clones were detected in recipient bone marrow, and some appeared earlier in ileal mucosa or blood, consistent with an intestinal mucosal origin.

The receptor was isolated from a human donor who was the organ donor for an intestinal transplant. The material was unstimulated CD4+ T cells sorted from spleen or lymph node cells, obtained before transplant. The receptor chain draws on TRBV27 and TRBJ2-5, and perhaps TRBD1 as D gene, on 6 matching bases. CDR3 reads: CASSSPGRGRTEKTQYF. The nucleotide sequence is TGTGCCAGCAGTTCCCCTGGCAGGGGAAGGACGGAAAAGACCCAGTACTTC.